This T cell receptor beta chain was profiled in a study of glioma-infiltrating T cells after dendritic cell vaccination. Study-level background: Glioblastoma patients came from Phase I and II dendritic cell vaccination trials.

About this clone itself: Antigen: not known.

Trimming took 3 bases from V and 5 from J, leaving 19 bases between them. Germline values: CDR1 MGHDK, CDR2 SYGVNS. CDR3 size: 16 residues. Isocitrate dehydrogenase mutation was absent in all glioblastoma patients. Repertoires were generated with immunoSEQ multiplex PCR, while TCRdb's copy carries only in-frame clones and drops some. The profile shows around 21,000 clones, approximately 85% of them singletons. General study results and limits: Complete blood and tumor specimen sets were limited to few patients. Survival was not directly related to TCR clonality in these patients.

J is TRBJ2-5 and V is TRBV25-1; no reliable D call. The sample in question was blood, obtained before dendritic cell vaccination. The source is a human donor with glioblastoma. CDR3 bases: TGTGCCAGCAGTGATTATGGCGCACATATCGGGGAGACCCAGTACTTC. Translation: CASSDYGAHIGETQYF.